Listed here are 11 T cell receptor beta chains from one sample, sequenced in a study of PD-1 blockade in classical Hodgkin lymphoma. Time point: cycle 4 day 1 (C4D1), after less than 7 weeks of nivolumab. Each patient experienced a relapse that followed autologous stem cell transplantation, and brentuximab vedotin exposure varied. Using magnetic negative selection, the CD4+ T cells were separated out of thawed PBMCs. Only in-frame clones appear in the TCRdb table, and some are missing; sequencing was by immunoSEQ multiplex PCR. Among around 17,000 clones, more than 60% were seen once, and the ten largest hold about 2%. The sequenced sample was CD4+ T cells from blood, obtained before the fourth cycle of nivolumab. Receptors originate from a human donor with classical Hodgkin lymphoma.

The chain couples TRBV6-5 to TRBJ2-3; TRBD2 aligns across 13 bases. This CDR3 contains 14 residues. J lost 6 bases, V lost 8 bases, and 5 bases had no gene match. Looked up from germline, CDR1 is MNHEY and CDR2 is SVGAGI. The chain's CDR3 is CASSGLAGVDTQYF. The CDR3 region has the DNA TGTGCCAGCTCCGGACTAGCGGGAGTGGATACGCAGTATTTT.

CDR3 loop: CASSLLEGSYNEQFF. DNA for the CDR3: TGTGCCAGTAGTCTCCTCGAGGGCTCCTACAATGAGCAGTTCTTC. V is TRBV19 and J is TRBJ2-1; maybe TRBD2 (5 bases). In germline, CDR1 is LNHDA, CDR2 SQIVND (reference sequence). V lost 5 bases, J lost 0 bases, and 11 bases lay in between. The CDR3 spans 15 residues. Using reference TRBV19 and TRBJ2-1 for the parts outside the CDR3, the full variable domain is DGGITQSPKYLFRKEGQNVTLSCEQNLNHDAMYWYRQDPGQGLRLIYYSQIVNDFQKGDIAEGYSVSREKKESFPLTVTSAQKNPTAFYLCASSLLEGSYNEQFFGPGTRLTVL.

The chain uses TRBV7-9 and TRBJ2-7; D remains unclear. This CDR3 has 15 amino acids. Germline CDR1 SEHNR, CDR2 FQNEAQ (reference sequence). V lost 0 bases and J lost 2, with 11 bases in between. The CDR3 sequence: CASSLARTAAYEQYF. The CDR3 DNA reads TGTGCCAGCAGCTTAGCGAGGACGGCGGCCTACGAGCAGTACTTC.

The rearrangement joins TRBV29-1 to TRBJ2-3, with D possibly matching TRBD1 (5 bases). V lost 4 bases to trimming and J lost 3 bases, with 8 bases between them. Germline loops: CDR1 SQVTM, CDR2 ANQGSEA. This CDR3 comprises 12 residues. CDR3 protein: CSVVSGTDTQYF. CDR3 nucleotide sequence: TGCAGCGTTGTGTCAGGGACAGATACGCAGTATTTT.

The chain has TRBV29-1 and TRBJ2-7; TRBD1 matches 7 bases. The germline CDR1 and CDR2 sequences are SQVTM and ANQGSEA. The V segment lost 6 bases and the J segment 5 bases; nucleotides outside the gene matches: 7. This CDR3 has 12 amino acids. The CDR3 sequence is CSVRQGTDEQYF. Here the CDR3 DNA reads TGCAGCGTGCGACAGGGTACGGACGAGCAGTACTTC.

The chain links TRBV10-1 to TRBJ2-1, with D perhaps matching TRBD2 (5 bases). CDR1 and CDR2 (germline): WNHNN, SYGVQD (reference sequence). The ends were cut back, 1 base at V and 1 base at J, with 5 bases in the middle. This CDR3 is 14 amino acids long. The CDR3 DNA sequence: TGCGCCAGCAGTGAGTGGAGGTCCTACAATGAGCAGTTCTTC. Translation: CASSEWRSYNEQFF.

The V gene is TRBV11-2, the J gene TRBJ2-1; D unresolved. The CDR3 consists of 15 residues. Germline-derived CDR1 and CDR2 are SGHAT and FQNNGV. V was pared by 0 bases and J by 10 bases, with 16 bases between. Here the CDR3 DNA reads TGTGCCAGCAGCTTAGATCGGGCGCTGGTAAAAGAGCAGTTCTTC. This encodes CASSLDRALVKEQFF.

This clone appeared a few times. The chain uses TRBV2 and TRBJ2-2; 9 bases map to TRBD1. CDR1 is SNHLY and CDR2 is FYNNEI in the germline V gene. The V segment lost 7 bases and the J segment 5 bases; nucleotides outside the gene matches: 5. The CDR3 sequence is 14 residues long. CDR3 DNA sequence: TGTGCCAGCATGCCACAGGGGGCGACCGGGGAGCTGTTTTTT. Translation gives CASMPQGATGELFF.

The rearrangement uses TRBV9 and TRBJ1-3; D is possibly TRBD1 (5 bases). Germline V gene data show CDR1 as SGDLS and CDR2 as YYNGEE. V gave up 4 bases and J gave up 4 bases, with 12 bases separating them. The CDR3 is 14 amino acids. The chain's CDR3 is CASSRQGAGNTIYF. Written as DNA, the CDR3 is TGTGCCAGCAGCCGTCAGGGAGCAGGAAACACCATATATTTT. The full variable domain, in which reference TRBV9 and TRBJ1-3 provide the parts outside the CDR3, is DSGVTQTPKHLITATGQRVTLRCSPRSGDLSVYWYQQSLDQGLQFLIQYYNGEERAKGNILERFSAQQFPDLHSELNLSSLELGDSALYFCASSRQGAGNTIYFGEGSWLTVV.

The chain couples TRBV6-5 to TRBJ1-1; a possible D gene is TRBD1 (5 bases). V lost 2 bases and J 3 bases, leaving 10 bases between the germline ends. The CDR3 loop spans 14 amino acids. The germline CDR1 and CDR2 sequences are MNHEY and SVGAGI. CDR3 nucleotide sequence: TGTGCCAGCAGTTACGTAGGGGCTGACACTGAAGCTTTCTTT. Translating it yields CASSYVGADTEAFF.

The V call is TRBV20-1, the J call TRBJ1-2; D is unclear. Germline V CDR1 and CDR2: DFQATT, SNEGSKA (reference sequence). This CDR3 has 11 amino acids. V gave up 1 base and J gave up 8 bases, with 8 bases separating them. In nucleotides, the CDR3 is TGCAGTGCTAGAGCCTCTAAGGGCTACACCTTC. Its translation is CSARASKGYTF.